The 30 T cell receptor beta chains below come from one sample, sequenced in a study of blood T cells in healthy people across ages. Alongside a J-beta primer mix, a sample-barcoded 5' primer served in a second PCR lasting about 7 to 11 cycles. In TCRdb, the 5' RACE reads were re-called with MiXCR into one record per CDR3 protein. Of about 680,000 distinct CDR3 sequences in the sample, around 48% were seen once. Sample: blood. All receptors come from an older woman in good health.

J is TRBJ1-4 and V is TRBV12-3 or TRBV12-4; D is uncertain. The CDR3 totals 12 residues. Between the trimmed V and J ends, which lost 1 base and 11 bases, there was a span of 8 bases. The CDR3 nucleotides are TGTGCCAGCAGTTTAGATAATGGTAAACTGTTTTTT. Its translation is CASSLDNGKLFF.

This chain uses TRBV13 with TRBJ2-7; D is possibly TRBD1 or TRBD2 (6 bases each). Looked up from germline, CDR1 is PRHDT and CDR2 is FYEKMQ (reference sequence). V was shortened by 5 bases and J by 4 bases, with 24 bases between the two germline ends. This CDR3 contains 17 residues. The CDR3 loop is CASSPRVGGGQSYEQYF. The CDR3 nucleotides read TGTGCCAGCAGCCCCCGCGTAGGGGGAGGACAATCGTACGAGCAGTACTTC.

In its sample, this clonotype was seen a few times. V and J are TRBV20-1 and TRBJ1-1, with 7 bases that match TRBD1. This CDR3 is 13 amino acids long. After removal of 5 bases from V and 6 bases from J, the junction contained 9 bases not matched to a gene. Per the germline V gene, CDR1 is DFQATT and CDR2 is SNEGSKA (reference sequence). The CDR3 nucleotides read TGCAGTGCTGCCGACAGGGTATCCCCTGAAGCTTTCTTT. It yields the protein CSAADRVSPEAFF.

This chain uses TRBV29-1 with TRBJ2-1, with D possibly TRBD1 on 5 matching bases. Germline CDR1 and CDR2: SQVTM and ANQGSEA. V dropped 3 bases and J dropped 6 bases, with 9 bases sitting between them. The CDR3 is 12 amino acids. The CDR3 loop is CSVDARGNEQFF. The CDR3 bases are TGCAGCGTTGACGCTAGGGGCAATGAGCAGTTCTTC.

The rearrangement links TRBV7-9 to TRBJ1-6; perhaps TRBD1 as D (6 bases). The ends were cut back, 1 base at V and 9 bases at J, with 13 bases in the middle. Germline CDR1 SEHNR, CDR2 FQNEAQ (reference sequence). There are 15 residues in the CDR3. The CDR3 DNA sequence: TGTGCCAGCAGCTTAGAAGGGACACGGGGTTCACCCCTCCACTTT. It yields the protein CASSLEGTRGSPLHF.

This clonotype showed up just a few times. V is TRBV5-5 and J is TRBJ1-2, with D possibly TRBD1 on 5 matching bases. Deletions cut 5 bases from V and 0 bases from J, with 8 bases between. CDR3 length equals 13 residues. Germline V gene lookup returns CDR1 SGHKS and CDR2 YYEKEE (reference sequence). CDR3 sequence reads: CASSTGANYGYTF. In DNA, the CDR3 is TGTGCCAGCAGTACAGGCGCTAACTATGGCTACACCTTC.

V usage is TRBV5-1 and J usage is TRBJ1-2, with 8 bases aligning to TRBD1. V dropped 4 bases and J dropped 2; count of bases not matched to a gene: 7. The CDR3 is made up of 15 amino acids. Germline CDR1 SGHRS, CDR2 YFSETQ. The CDR3 nucleotides are TGCGCCAGCAGCCCGGGACAGGCGGTAAACTATGGCTACACCTTC. It yields the protein CASSPGQAVNYGYTF.

This sequence joins TRBV7-2 and TRBJ2-5, with 7 bases that match TRBD1. The CDR3 spans 15 residues. CDR1 and CDR2 (germline): SGHTA, FQGNSA. The junction had 13 bases not matched to a gene; V was cut back by 1 base and J by 11 bases. CDR3 in amino acids: CASSLGRQGHNEQYF. The CDR3, as DNA: TGTGCCAGCAGCTTAGGGCGACAGGGACACAATGAGCAGTACTTC.

J is TRBJ2-4 and V is TRBV27; D may be TRBD2 (6 bases). Near its end, the DNA agrees better with TRBJ2-7, so the J call may be wrong. The germline V gene encodes CDR1 MNHEY and CDR2 SMNVEV (reference sequence). The CDR3 sequence is 16 residues long. CDR3 loop: CASSLEFGTYDYEQYF. Written as DNA, the CDR3 is TGTGCCAGCAGTTTGGAATTTGGGACTTACGACTACGAGCAGTACTTC.

V gene TRBV20-1 combines with J gene TRBJ1-1; D call uncertain. The CDR3 is 14 amino acids. With 3 bases removed from V and 0 bases from J, the gap between germline ends came to 11 bases. CDR1 is DFQATT and CDR2 is SNEGSKA in the germline V gene (reference sequence). The CDR3 DNA reads TGCAGTGCTAGGGGCAGGACTCTGAACACTGAAGCTTTCTTT. It specifies CSARGRTLNTEAFF.

Concerning this clonotype: At one end, the junction sequence differs from germline, possibly due to a read error. The chain links TRBV20-1 to TRBJ2-1; TRBD1 agrees at 7 bases. Germline values: CDR1 DFQATT, CDR2 SNEGSKA (reference sequence). CDR3 length: 13 residues. The CDR3 loop reads CSNRDSSYNEPFF. DNA of the CDR3: TGCAGTAACAGGGACAGCTCCTACAATGAGCCGTTCTTC.

The V call is TRBV7-2, the J call TRBJ2-1; 8 bases align to TRBD2. CDR3 length equals 15 residues. J lost 0 bases, V lost 7 bases, and 5 bases had no gene match. The germline V gene has CDR1 SGHTA and CDR2 FQGNSA. In DNA, the CDR3 is TGTGCCAGCAACACCGGGACTAGCTCCTACAATGAGCAGTTCTTC. Amino acid sequence: CASNTGTSSYNEQFF.

V gene TRBV7-9 combines with J gene TRBJ2-7, with D perhaps TRBD1 (6 bases). CDR3 length: 17 residues. Germline lookup yields CDR1 SEHNR and CDR2 FQNEAQ (reference sequence). Trimming left V 2 bases short and J 3 bases short, with 20 bases between. CDR3 DNA: TGTGCCAGCAGCTTAACCGGGATAAGCAGGGGCAACTACGAGCAGTACTTC. Protein sequence: CASSLTGISRGNYEQYF.

In DNA form, the CDR3 reads TGTGCCAGCAGTTACTCAGCAGCCTACACTGAAGCTTTCTTT. It is translated as CASSYSAAYTEAFF. The chain joins TRBV6-5 to TRBJ1-1, with D unresolved. This CDR3 has 14 residues. Trimming cost V 0 bases and J 3 bases, with 8 bases left between them. The germline CDR1 and CDR2 sequences are MNHEY and SVGAGI.

Only a few counts were recorded for this clonotype. The rearrangement joins TRBV29-1 to TRBJ2-1; the match to TRBD1 covers 10 bases. V lost 6 bases to trimming and J lost 0 bases; unmatched junction nucleotides: 5. CDR3 size: 15 residues. CDR1 and CDR2 from the germline V gene are SQVTM and ANQGSEA. The CDR3 DNA reads as TGCAGCGTGCCCGGACAGGGGGGCTCCTACAATGAGCAGTTCTTC. Translated: CSVPGQGGSYNEQFF.

The genes are TRBV6-5 and TRBJ2-5; D call uncertain. V dropped 6 bases and J dropped 5 bases, with 10 bases sitting between them. The CDR3 length is 12 residues. Per germline, CDR1 MNHEY and CDR2 SVGAGI. The CDR3 DNA sequence: TGTGCCAGCAGCAGAAAGTTGGAGACCCAGTACTTC. Its protein product is CASSRKLETQYF.

The chain combines TRBV30 with TRBJ1-2, with 7 bases aligning to TRBD1. Looked up from germline, CDR1 is GTSNPN and CDR2 is SVGIG (reference sequence). The CDR3 covers 12 residues. Trimming at V came to 5 bases and at J to 6 bases, leaving 6 bases not matched to a gene. The CDR3 reads CAWQDRQDGYTF. DNA for the CDR3: TGTGCCTGGCAGGACAGGCAGGATGGCTACACCTTC.

The J gene is TRBJ1-6, the V gene TRBV9; TRBD1 is a possible D gene (5 bases). V was pared by 3 bases and J by 10 bases, with 14 bases between. The CDR3 is 14 amino acids. From germline, CDR1 is SGDLS and CDR2 YYNGEE. In nucleotides, the CDR3 is TGTGCCAGCAGCGGAGAGGGGTTTTGGTCACCCCTCCACTTT. This sequence encodes CASSGEGFWSPLHF. Using reference TRBV9 and TRBJ1-6 for the parts outside the CDR3, the full variable domain is DSGVTQTPKHLITATGQRVTLRCSPRSGDLSVYWYQQSLDQGLQFLIQYYNGEERAKGNILERFSAQQFPDLHSELNLSSLELGDSALYFCASSGEGFWSPLHFGNGTRLTVT.

The chain employs TRBV24-1 and TRBJ2-3; 9 bases are shared with TRBD1. The CDR3 runs to 16 residues. Trimming cost V 4 bases and J 2 bases; bases outside gene matches: 6. Germline lookup yields CDR1 KGHDR and CDR2 SFDVKD. The CDR3 nucleotides read TGTGCCACCAGTGACACCGGGACAGGGACCACAGATACGCAGTATTTT. Amino acid sequence: CATSDTGTGTTDTQYF.

This clonotype occurred once. The chain employs TRBV7-3 and TRBJ2-1; perhaps TRBD2 as D (6 bases). The CDR3 loop spans 15 amino acids. Germline loops: CDR1 SGHTA, CDR2 FQGTGA. Trimming left V 5 bases short and J 2 bases short, with 13 bases between. The CDR3 nucleotides are TGTGCCAGCAGCCCCTCGGGAGCGGCCTACAATGAGCAGTTCTTC. It yields the protein CASSPSGAAYNEQFF.

The chain uses TRBV10-3 and TRBJ2-7, with TRBD2 matching 7 bases. The V gene end was trimmed by 1 base and the J gene end by 1 base; junction bases not matched to a gene: 4. Germline values: CDR1 ENHRY, CDR2 SYGVKD. The CDR3 loop spans 15 amino acids. The CDR3 reads CAISELTSQSYEQYF. The DNA of the CDR3 is TGTGCCATCAGTGAGTTGACTAGCCAGTCCTACGAGCAGTACTTC.

The chain uses TRBV3-1 and TRBJ2-7; weak D call: TRBD1 (7 bases). Trimming left V 4 bases short and J 4 bases short, with 20 bases between. Germline V gene lookup returns CDR1 LGHDT and CDR2 YNNKEL (reference sequence). This CDR3 is 16 amino acids long. The CDR3 sequence: CASSLQGGTENYEQYF. CDR3 coding DNA: TGTGCCAGCAGCCTCCAAGGAGGGACAGAGAATTACGAGCAGTACTTC.

This clonotype was recorded only once. V usage is TRBV20-1 and J usage is TRBJ2-7; 9 nucleotides agree with TRBD2. The CDR3 is 14 amino acids. Germline-derived CDR1 and CDR2 are DFQATT and SNEGSKA (reference sequence). The junction had 9 bases not matched to a gene; V was cut back by 2 bases and J by 7 bases. CDR3 residues: CSARPIAGDSEQYF. CDR3 nucleotide sequence: TGCAGTGCTAGACCTATAGCGGGAGACAGTGAGCAGTACTTC.

The V gene is TRBV20-1, the J gene TRBJ2-7; 10 nucleotides align to TRBD2. CDR1 DFQATT and CDR2 SNEGSKA come from the germline V gene (reference sequence). V was pared by 2 bases and J by 0 bases, with 10 bases of the junction left unmatched. This CDR3 has 17 residues. This CDR3 reads CSARPEVAGGRSYEQYF. The CDR3 nucleotides are TGCAGTGCTAGACCCGAGGTAGCGGGAGGTCGCTCCTACGAGCAGTACTTC.

The gene calls are TRBV20-1 and TRBJ2-1; 12 nucleotides align to TRBD2. Trimming cost V 5 bases and J 6 bases; bases outside gene matches: 8. CDR1 is DFQATT, CDR2 SNEGSKA, per germline (reference sequence). CDR3 length: 15 amino acids. CDR3 in DNA: TGCAGTGCTTGGACTAGCGGGAAGCCCTTCAATGAGCAGTTCTTC. It codes for CSAWTSGKPFNEQFF.

The chain uses TRBV4-1 and TRBJ2-3; TRBD1 matches 9 bases. V lost 3 bases, J lost 2 bases, and 9 bases stayed unmatched. Looked up from germline, CDR1 is MGHRA and CDR2 is YSYEKL. The CDR3 contains 17 residues. CDR3 in amino acids: CASSHRKTGGNTDTQYF. Here the CDR3 DNA reads TGCGCCAGCAGCCATAGGAAGACAGGGGGAAACACAGATACGCAGTATTTT.

Comments on this clonotype: One base away lies a much larger clone, so this may be a sequencing read error. The CDR3 reads CASSLAGVVEQFF. CDR3 nucleotide sequence: TGTGCCAGCAGCCTAGCGGGAGTGGTCGAGCAGTTCTTC. This chain joins TRBV3-1 and TRBJ2-1; 9 bases agree with TRBD2. CDR1 and CDR2 from the germline V gene are LGHDT and YNNKEL (reference sequence). J gave up 10 bases and V 4 bases, and 5 bases lay outside the gene matches. CDR3 length: 13 amino acids.

The chain combines TRBV2 with TRBJ2-7; D unresolved. Trimming shortened V by 7 bases and J by 2 bases, and 6 bases separated the two germline ends. Germline loops: CDR1 SNHLY, CDR2 FYNNEI. This CDR3 comprises 11 residues. This chain's CDR3 is CASTNTYEQYF. The CDR3 nucleotides are TGTGCCAGCACCAATACCTACGAGCAGTACTTC.

The chain joins TRBV28 to TRBJ2-7; 9 positions agree with TRBD2. The CDR3 sequence is 16 residues long. V trimming: 6 bases; J trimming: 3 bases; junction bases outside the gene matches: 12. The V gene's germline CDR1 is MDHEN and CDR2 SYDVKM. CDR3 sequence reads: CASSSSGTSQSYEQYF. CDR3 coding DNA: TGTGCCAGCAGCTCATCCGGGACTAGCCAAAGCTACGAGCAGTACTTC.

The J gene is TRBJ2-6, the V gene TRBV20-1; D gene uncertain. Germline CDR1 DFQATT, CDR2 SNEGSKA (reference sequence). The CDR3 totals 15 residues. V lost 0 bases and J lost 0, with 6 bases in between. The CDR3 sequence is CSARDIFSGANVLTF. The CDR3 nucleotides read TGCAGTGCTAGAGACATTTTCTCTGGGGCCAACGTCCTGACTTTC.